These 18 T cell receptor beta chains came from one sample sequenced in a study of cytomegalovirus exposure and HLA in healthy donors. 60 Vbeta and 13 Jbeta primers were used in PCR. TCRdb's table, derived via immunoSEQ multiplex PCR, lists solely in-frame clones and lacks some. Among hundreds of thousands of clones, 80% to 90% were seen once, and the ten largest hold roughly 1%. Sequencing was done on a sample of PBMCs. The receptor set was obtained from a woman aged 18-29 years in good health and CMV-seronegative.

CDR3 amino acids: CASSTQGIAKNIQYF. CDR3 coding DNA: TGTGCCAGTAGTACGCAGGGGATAGCCAAAAACATTCAGTACTTC. This rearrangement joins TRBV19 to TRBJ2-4, with D possibly being TRBD1 (6 bases). Germline CDR1 LNHDA, CDR2 SQIVND (reference sequence). The CDR3 extends over 15 amino acids. The V and J ends lost 4 bases and 0 bases respectively, with 10 bases between them.

This chain links TRBV7-2 with TRBJ1-2; possibly TRBD1 for D (5 bases). Trimming stripped 2 bases from V and 5 bases from J, with 18 bases between. Germline CDR1 reads SGHTA; CDR2 reads FQGNSA. This CDR3 is 16 amino acids long. In DNA, the CDR3 is TGTGCCAGCAGCTTATCTGACCGCGGGACTTCATATGGCTACACCTTC. It yields the protein CASSLSDRGTSYGYTF.

This sequence joins TRBV4-3 and TRBJ1-4; 7 nucleotides agree with TRBD1. In germline, CDR1 is LGHNA, CDR2 YSLEER. The CDR3 spans 16 residues. V gave up 2 bases and J gave up 7 bases; unmatched junction bases: 10. This CDR3 reads CASSQQFRGWGEKLFF. CDR3 DNA: TGCGCCAGCAGCCAACAGTTCAGGGGGTGGGGTGAAAAACTGTTTTTT.

The V call is TRBV4-1, the J call TRBJ1-1; weak D call: TRBD1 (5 bases). This CDR3 is built from 15 residues. Trimming cost V 0 bases and J 0 bases, with 8 bases left between them. Germline CDR1 is MGHRA and CDR2 is YSYEKL. DNA of the CDR3: TGCGCCAGCAGCCAAGAGGTAGGGGTGAACACTGAAGCTTTCTTT. As protein: CASSQEVGVNTEAFF.

The V gene is TRBV5-4, the J gene TRBJ1-2; 10 nucleotides match TRBD1. V was pared by 0 bases and J by 1 base, with 3 bases of the junction left unmatched. This CDR3 is built from 16 residues. CDR1 SGHNT and CDR2 YYREEE come from the germline V gene (reference sequence). CDR3 amino acids: CASSLGGTGVNYGYTF. The DNA for the CDR3 is TGTGCCAGCAGCTTGGGTGGGACAGGGGTTAACTATGGCTACACCTTC.

This clone has more than one count but fewer than ten. The gene calls are TRBV25-1 and TRBJ1-6; 7 bases agree with TRBD1. There are 14 residues in the CDR3. CDR1 and CDR2 from the germline V gene are MGHDK and SYGVNS. Trimming at V came to 7 bases and at J to 10 bases, leaving 10 bases not matched to a gene. The chain's CDR3 is CASTETGRRSPLHF. For the CDR3, the DNA is TGTGCCAGCACCGAGACAGGGAGAAGGTCACCCCTCCACTTT.

This sequence joins TRBV27 and TRBJ2-1, with D tentatively TRBD2 (5 bases). Germline V gene lookup returns CDR1 MNHEY and CDR2 SMNVEV (reference sequence). This CDR3 is built from 16 residues. The V gene lost 6 bases and the J gene lost 0 bases, with 15 bases spanning the gap. CDR3 sequence reads: CASSYRHTSSYNEQFF. DNA for the CDR3: TGTGCCAGCAGCTATAGACACACTAGCTCCTACAATGAGCAGTTCTTC.

The rearrangement links TRBV27 to TRBJ2-7, with D perhaps matching TRBD2 (6 bases). Trimming stripped 1 base from V and 2 bases from J, with 15 bases between. This CDR3 has 16 amino acids. CDR1 and CDR2 (germline): MNHEY, SMNVEV (reference sequence). The CDR3 region has the DNA TGTGCCAGCAGTTTATGGGGTATGGGGACTCCCTACGAGCAGTACTTC. This encodes CASSLWGMGTPYEQYF.

This clone showed up just once. The J gene is TRBJ2-3, the V gene TRBV7-2; 11 positions agree with TRBD2. The ends lost 3 bases at V and 4 bases at J; junction bases unmatched: 6. The CDR3 is made up of 16 amino acids. CDR1 SGHTA and CDR2 FQGNSA come from the germline V gene. This CDR3 reads CASSFRVAGGADTQYF. The CDR3 nucleotides are TGTGCCAGCAGCTTTAGGGTAGCGGGGGGGGCAGATACGCAGTATTTT.

Details on this clone: A junction end diverges from the germline sequence, so it may reflect a read error. The chain employs TRBV7-9 and TRBJ2-5; TRBD2 agrees at 11 bases. The CDR3 contains 16 residues. CDR1 is SEHNR, CDR2 FQNEAQ, per germline (reference sequence). The CDR3 DNA is TGTTCCAGCAGCCCGGGACTAGCGGAGTGGCGGGAGACCCAGTACTTC. Protein sequence: CSSSPGLAEWRETQYF. Variable domain in full (rest from reference TRBV7-9 and TRBJ2-5): DTGVSQNPRHKITKRGQNVTFRCDPISEHNRLYWYRQTLGQGPEFLTYFQNEAQLEKSRLLSDRFSAERPKGSFSTLEIQRTEQGDSAMYLCSSSPGLAEWRETQYFGPGTRLLVL.

The rearrangement joins TRBV4-2 to TRBJ1-4; D perhaps matches TRBD1 (5 bases). The CDR3 length is 15 residues. Between the trimmed V and J ends, which lost 0 bases and 7 bases, there was a span of 12 bases. Germline CDR1 and CDR2: LGHNA and YNFKEQ. This CDR3 reads CASSQDRGNGEKLFF. The CDR3 nucleotides read TGTGCCAGCAGCCAAGATCGGGGGAACGGTGAAAAACTGTTTTTT.

The V call is TRBV10-3, the J call TRBJ1-3; a possible D gene is TRBD1 (5 bases). The CDR3 runs 14 residues. V was trimmed by 5 bases and J by 2 bases, leaving 10 bases between them. Germline V gene lookup returns CDR1 ENHRY and CDR2 SYGVKD. The CDR3 spells CAISPGIAGNTIYF. The CDR3 nucleotides are TGTGCCATCAGTCCAGGGATAGCTGGAAACACCATATATTTT.

The CDR3 nucleotides read TGTGCCAGCGCCTCGACACAGGGTTTTAACACCGGGGAGCTGTTTTTT. Translated, it gives CASASTQGFNTGELFF. The gene calls are TRBV18 and TRBJ2-2; possibly TRBD1 for D (6 bases). The germline V gene encodes CDR1 KGHSH and CDR2 LQKENI. V was pared by 8 bases and J by 2 bases, with 18 bases between. CDR3 size: 16 residues.

V is TRBV7-6 and J is TRBJ2-2; TRBD2 matches at 11 bases. CDR3 size: 16 residues. The V gene's germline CDR1 is SGHVS and CDR2 FNYEAQ. The ends lost 5 bases at V and 0 bases at J; junction bases unmatched: 2. DNA for the CDR3: TGTGCCAGCAGCCCGGGACTAGCGGCGAACACCGGGGAGCTGTTTTTT. Amino acid sequence: CASSPGLAANTGELFF. The variable domain in full, completed from reference TRBV7-6 and TRBJ2-2, reads GAGVSQSPRYKVTKRGQDVALRCDPISGHVSLYWYRQALGQGPEFLTYFNYEAQQDKSGLPNDRFSAERPEGSISTLTIQRTEQRDSAMYRCASSPGLAANTGELFFGEGSRLTVL.

The chain couples TRBV29-1 to TRBJ2-1; no firm D call. Trimming left V 5 bases short and J 5 bases short, with 10 bases between. The germline V gene encodes CDR1 SQVTM and CDR2 ANQGSEA. CDR3 size: 12 residues. The CDR3 DNA sequence: TGCAGCGTTTGGTTAACTCACAATGAGCAGTTCTTC. Its protein product is CSVWLTHNEQFF.

This chain links TRBV7-9 with TRBJ2-3; 13 nucleotides line up with TRBD2. The CDR3 is 16 amino acids. Germline-derived CDR1 and CDR2 are SEHNR and FQNEAQ (reference sequence). V shed 6 bases and J 6 bases; nucleotides not matched to a gene: 9. Written as DNA, the CDR3 is TGTGCCAGCAGTCCAATACTAGCGGGGGGGCCCGATACGCAGTATTTT. This gives the protein CASSPILAGGPDTQYF.

This clone was picked up a small number of times. CDR3 nucleotides: TGTGCCAGCAGTTTAGGGACGACTAGCGGGAGTACCTACGAGCAGTACTTC. This gives the protein CASSLGTTSGSTYEQYF. The chain uses TRBV27 and TRBJ2-7; the match to TRBD2 covers 12 bases. Losses at the gene ends were 2 bases for V and 2 bases for J; bases not matched to a gene: 7. The germline V gene encodes CDR1 MNHEY and CDR2 SMNVEV (reference sequence). CDR3 length: 17 residues.

V is TRBV4-3 and J is TRBJ1-2; D unclear. The CDR3 consists of 15 residues. Trimming removed 3 bases from V and 4 bases from J, with 15 bases in between. Germline-derived CDR1 and CDR2 are LGHNA and YSLEER. In nucleotides, the CDR3 is TGCGCCAGCAGCCAGGGATCATGGGAGCCCTATGGCTACACCTTC. As protein: CASSQGSWEPYGYTF.